This passage covers 13 T cell receptor beta chains from one sample sequenced in a study of patients and donors after allogeneic stem cell transplantation (dated by TCRdb to about 2020). Libraries were built with RT-PCR. Sequencing was performed on a NextSeq 550. The public reads were reanalyzed by TCRdb: fastp trimming at Q25, MiXCR alignment, in-frame beta chains only. CDR3 protein duplicates are merged, each entry listing the most common genes and DNA. This sample is represented by about a million distinct CDR3 sequences; about 20% of them were singletons. Jointly, the top ten make up around 6% of the sample. The specimen sequenced was blood, either unsorted or a sorted T cell fraction (not recorded which). Receptors were obtained from a human donor who was either an allogeneic HSCT recipient or a stem cell or donor lymphocyte infusion donor (not recorded which). It is not recorded whose cells these are; they may come from a transplant donor.

J is TRBJ2-2 and V is TRBV27; tentatively, D is TRBD1 (5 bases). Looked up from germline, CDR1 is MNHEY and CDR2 is SMNVEV (reference sequence). V was trimmed by 0 bases and J by 1 base, leaving 12 bases between them. CDR3 length equals 17 residues. CDR3 sequence reads: CASSLSMGRVNTGELFF. The CDR3, as DNA: TGTGCCAGCAGTTTATCGATGGGCAGGGTGAACACCGGGGAGCTGTTTTTT.

The sample holds many counts of this clonotype. The rearrangement joins TRBV7-3 to TRBJ2-3; D is ambiguous. The V end was cut by 3 bases, the J end by 0 bases, with 7 bases between. The CDR3 is 14 residues long. Germline V CDR1 and CDR2: SGHTA, FQGTGA. This CDR3 reads CASSFYASTDTQYF. Here the CDR3 DNA reads TGTGCCAGCAGCTTTTACGCTAGCACAGATACGCAGTATTTT.

There are a few counts of this clonotype. The rearrangement joins TRBV29-1 to TRBJ2-7; TRBD1 aligns across 7 bases. The CDR3 extends over 14 amino acids. CDR1 is SQVTM, CDR2 ANQGSEA, per germline. V gave up 0 bases and J gave up 2 bases; unmatched junction bases: 4. CDR3 loop: CSVEDPGTAYEQYF. Written as DNA, the CDR3 is TGCAGCGTTGAAGATCCCGGGACAGCCTACGAGCAGTACTTC.

This chain joins TRBV7-2 and TRBJ2-3, with 12 bases aligning to TRBD2. The ends lost 1 base at V and 6 bases at J; junction bases unmatched: 8. There are 17 residues in the CDR3. CDR1 is SGHTA, CDR2 FQGNSA, per germline. Here the CDR3 reads CASSLVTSGGGRDTQYF. In DNA, the CDR3 is TGTGCCAGCAGCTTAGTGACTAGCGGGGGTGGGCGGGATACGCAGTATTTT. Full variable domain (outside the CDR3, taken from reference TRBV7-2 and TRBJ2-3): GAGVSQSPSNKVTEKGKDVELRCDPISGHTALYWYRQSLGQGLEFLIYFQGNSAPDKSGLPSDRFSAERTGGSVSTLTIQRTQQEDSAVYLCASSLVTSGGGRDTQYFGPGTRLTVL.

The table lists this clonotype with a few counts. The rearrangement uses TRBV7-9 and TRBJ2-5, with 10 bases lining up with TRBD2. Germline trimming cut 5 bases from V and 2 bases from J; bases unmatched to any gene: 8. The CDR3 has 16 residues. The germline gives CDR1 SEHNR, CDR2 FQNEAQ (reference sequence). CDR3 region: CASSPVLAGVQETQYF. In DNA, the CDR3 is TGTGCCAGCAGCCCCGTTCTAGCGGGGGTACAAGAGACCCAGTACTTC.

This clonotype was detected ten times or more. This chain uses TRBV20-1 with TRBJ2-3; 8 nucleotides match TRBD2. Per germline, CDR1 DFQATT and CDR2 SNEGSKA (reference sequence). This CDR3 is built from 15 residues. The V and J ends lost 3 bases and 4 bases, in that order; junction bases with no gene match: 9. CDR3 sequence: CSASREGLSADTQYF. In DNA form, the CDR3 reads TGCAGTGCTAGTCGGGAGGGCCTTTCGGCAGATACGCAGTATTTT.

This chain connects TRBV18 to TRBJ2-7; no clear D gene. The ends were cut back, 3 bases at V and 6 bases at J, with 9 bases in the middle. This CDR3 contains 12 residues. Germline CDR1 KGHSH, CDR2 LQKENI. DNA of the CDR3: TGTGCCAGCTCACCCTCGGACCGCGAGCAGTACTTC. Amino acids: CASSPSDREQYF.

In this sample, this clonotype turned up many times. The chain has TRBV7-9 and TRBJ2-2; D not certain. This CDR3 spans 14 amino acids. Germline CDR1 is SEHNR and CDR2 is FQNEAQ (reference sequence). Trimming removed 1 base from V and 4 bases from J, with 7 bases in between. CDR3 DNA sequence: TGTGCCAGCAGCTTAGATGGCTTCACCGGGGAGCTGTTTTTT. Its translation: CASSLDGFTGELFF.

The sample holds many counts of this clonotype. This sequence joins TRBV25-1 and TRBJ1-1, with D maybe TRBD1 (5 bases). Germline CDR1 and CDR2: MGHDK and SYGVNS. The CDR3 runs to 13 residues. V dropped 3 bases and J dropped 10 bases, with 15 bases sitting between them. In DNA, the CDR3 is TGTGCCAGCAGTGAGGACACTCCCTGGGGAGCTTTCTTT. This sequence encodes CASSEDTPWGAFF.

The chain recombines TRBV11-2 with TRBJ2-7; D remains ambiguous. Germline-derived CDR1 and CDR2 are SGHAT and FQNNGV. V shed 1 base and J shed 4 bases, with 14 bases lying between them. The CDR3 is 15 residues long. The CDR3 DNA sequence: TGTGCCAGCAGCTTAGGCAATGGGCTGTGGTACGAGCAGTACTTC. Its translation is CASSLGNGLWYEQYF.

This clonotype has more than one count but fewer than ten. This rearrangement joins TRBV9 to TRBJ1-5; 8 positions match TRBD1. The CDR3 spans 14 residues. V lost 3 bases to trimming and J lost 6 bases; unmatched junction nucleotides: 5. Germline assignment: CDR1 SGDLS and CDR2 YYNGEE. CDR3 amino acids: CASSGGDRGQPQHF. The CDR3 bases are TGTGCCAGCAGCGGGGGAGACAGGGGTCAGCCCCAGCATTTT.

There are a few counts of this clonotype. V usage is TRBV29-1 and J usage is TRBJ2-1; 13 bases align to TRBD2. Per germline, CDR1 SQVTM and CDR2 ANQGSEA. The length of the CDR3 is 15 residues. The V and J ends lost 3 bases and 10 bases, in that order; junction bases with no gene match: 9. CDR3 sequence: CSVELLAGGPTEQFF. DNA for the CDR3: TGCAGCGTTGAGTTACTAGCGGGGGGGCCCACCGAGCAGTTCTTC.

The chain carries TRBV12-3 or TRBV12-4 and TRBJ1-1; possible D gene TRBD1, 5 bases. V was pared by 6 bases and J by 9 bases, with 29 bases between. This CDR3 region has 17 residues. The CDR3 loop is CASSPSNRPLTGVQAFF. CDR3 sequence (DNA): TGTGCCAGCAGCCCATCGAACCGTCCCCTTACAGGTGTTCAAGCTTTCTTT.